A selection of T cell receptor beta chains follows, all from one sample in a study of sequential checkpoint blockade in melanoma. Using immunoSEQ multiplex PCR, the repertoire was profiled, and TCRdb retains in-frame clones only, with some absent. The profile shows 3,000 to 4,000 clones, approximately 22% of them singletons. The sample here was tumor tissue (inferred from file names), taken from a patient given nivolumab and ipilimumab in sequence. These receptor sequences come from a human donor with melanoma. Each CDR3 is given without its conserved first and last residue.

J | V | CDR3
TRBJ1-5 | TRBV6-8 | ASSPGGFSNQPQH
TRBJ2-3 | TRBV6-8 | ASSDDRRGTQY
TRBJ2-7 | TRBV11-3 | ASSLESGGTPGLKQY
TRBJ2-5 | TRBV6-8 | ASSFDRKETQY
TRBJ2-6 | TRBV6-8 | ASSSQGRSGANVLT
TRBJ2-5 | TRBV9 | ASSPQGETQY
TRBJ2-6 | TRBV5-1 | ASSATVGSSGANVLT
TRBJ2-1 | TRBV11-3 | ASSSSGRTGGEQF
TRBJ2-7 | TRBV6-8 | ASTPGGGYEQY
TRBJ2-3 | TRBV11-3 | ASSSRSQQADTQY
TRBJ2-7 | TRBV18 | ASSPQTGVHEQY
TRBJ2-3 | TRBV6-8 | ASTDRDRGTDTQY
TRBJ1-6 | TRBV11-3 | ASSLIKGANSPLH
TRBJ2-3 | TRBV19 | ASSTTSTDTQY
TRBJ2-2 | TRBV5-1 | ASRGLAGGSGELF
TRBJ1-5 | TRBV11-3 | ASSLQAGGNQPQH
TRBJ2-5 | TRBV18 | ASSPSIAGGFQETQY
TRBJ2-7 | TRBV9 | ASSVKEHEQY
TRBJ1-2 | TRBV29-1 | SAGDRNYGYT
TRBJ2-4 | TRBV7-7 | ASSRQIEGPLAKNIQY
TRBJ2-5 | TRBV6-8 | ASSYLGTREVGETQY
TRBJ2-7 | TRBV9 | ASSEPGTGVEQY